This TCR beta chain was obtained from a study of T cell clonotyping in hematopoietic cell transplantation. Trimming took off 2 bases at V and 6 bases at J, with 12 bases between the two ends. The CDR3 has 13 amino acids. CDR1 and CDR2 (germline): SGHNT, YYREEE (reference sequence). Concerning this clone: Its matching antigen is unknown.

Blood collection times were about day -28 and days 30, 100, 180 posttransplant. The table came from immunoSEQ multiplex PCR; TCRdb's copy has only in-frame clones and leaves some out. This table holds 2,600 or so clones, roughly three quarters found once. General observations from the study: Without cell sorting, CD4 versus CD8 contributions remain unresolved. Graft donor and pretransplant recipient Inverse Simpson Index values predicted broader posttransplant TCR diversity.

The chain uses TRBV5-4 and TRBJ2-7; D is uncertain. Sequenced here: peripheral blood mononuclear cells, sampled 180 days after allogeneic stem cell transplant. The TCR originated in a male patient between 60 and 69 years old who had an allogeneic stem cell transplant, so T cells may come from the graft donor. Some clones in this sample may be carry-over from other donors' samples. As DNA, the CDR3 is TGTGCCAGCAGCTTCTTCTCTATCCGCGAGCAGTACTTC. It specifies CASSFFSIREQYF. The variable domain in full, completed from reference TRBV5-4 and TRBJ2-7, reads ETGVTQSPTHLIKTRGQQVTLRCSSQSGHNTVSWYQQALGQGPQFIFQYYREEENGRGNFPPRFSGLQFPNYSSELNVNALELDDSALYLCASSFFSIREQYFGPGTRLTVT.